This TCR beta chain originates from a study of T cell responses to AZD1222 COVID-19 vaccine. Whole-study findings and limits: Spike-specific TCR breadth and depth grew following two AZD1222 doses. Mostly white British, mostly female donors; authors suggested clonal diversity may be underestimated.

On this clone itself: What it recognizes is unknown.

Profiling relied on immunoSEQ multiplex PCR, and the TCRdb table lists in-frame clones only, not all of them. This table holds around 94,000 clones, 84% found once. Sequencing used peripheral blood, obtained on day 0 of AZD1222 vaccination. This clonotype originated in an adult in good health.

The chain's CDR3 is CASRSGLNTEAFF. CDR3 sequence (DNA): TGTGCCAGCAGGTCCGGTTTGAACACTGAAGCTTTCTTT. This chain links TRBV6-5 with TRBJ1-1; D remains ambiguous. V was shortened by 6 bases and J by 0 bases, with 8 bases between the two germline ends. Looked up from germline, CDR1 is MNHEY and CDR2 is SVGAGI. This CDR3 contains 13 residues.